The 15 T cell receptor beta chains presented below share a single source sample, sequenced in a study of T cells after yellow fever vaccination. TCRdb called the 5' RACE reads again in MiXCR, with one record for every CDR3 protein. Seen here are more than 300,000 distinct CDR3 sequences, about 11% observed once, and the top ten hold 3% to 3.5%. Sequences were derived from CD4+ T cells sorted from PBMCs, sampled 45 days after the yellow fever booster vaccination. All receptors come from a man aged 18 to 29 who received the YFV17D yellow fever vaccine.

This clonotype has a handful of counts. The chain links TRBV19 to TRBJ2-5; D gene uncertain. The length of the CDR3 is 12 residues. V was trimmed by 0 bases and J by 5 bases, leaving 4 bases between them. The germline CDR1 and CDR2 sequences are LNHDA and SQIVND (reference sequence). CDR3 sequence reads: CASSIDSETQYF. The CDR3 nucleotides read TGTGCCAGTAGTATAGATTCTGAGACCCAGTACTTC.

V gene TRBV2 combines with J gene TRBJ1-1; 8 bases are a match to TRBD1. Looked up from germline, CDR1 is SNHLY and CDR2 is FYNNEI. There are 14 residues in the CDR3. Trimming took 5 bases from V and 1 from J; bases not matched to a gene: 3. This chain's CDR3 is CASSTQGANTEAFF. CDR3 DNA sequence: TGTGCCAGCAGTACCCAGGGGGCGAACACTGAAGCTTTCTTT.

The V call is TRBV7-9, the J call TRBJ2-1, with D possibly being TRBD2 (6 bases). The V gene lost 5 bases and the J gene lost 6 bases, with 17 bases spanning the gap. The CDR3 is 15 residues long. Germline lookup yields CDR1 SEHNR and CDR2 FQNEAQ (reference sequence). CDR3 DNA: TGTGCCAGCAGCGGCCCGGGACTGATCTCCAATGAGCAGTTCTTC. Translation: CASSGPGLISNEQFF.

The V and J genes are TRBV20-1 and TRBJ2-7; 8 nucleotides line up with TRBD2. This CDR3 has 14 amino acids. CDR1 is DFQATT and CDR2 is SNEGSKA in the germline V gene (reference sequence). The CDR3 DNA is TGCAGTGCCAGAGGTCTAGCGGGCTATTGGGAGCAGTACGTC. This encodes CSARGLAGYWEQYV.

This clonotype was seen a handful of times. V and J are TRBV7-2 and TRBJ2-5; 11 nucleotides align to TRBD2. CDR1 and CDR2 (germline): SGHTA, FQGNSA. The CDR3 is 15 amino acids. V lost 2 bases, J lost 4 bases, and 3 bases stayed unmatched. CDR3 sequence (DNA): TGTGCCAGCAGCTTATCCGGGACTAGCGGAGAGACCCAGTACTTC. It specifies CASSLSGTSGETQYF.

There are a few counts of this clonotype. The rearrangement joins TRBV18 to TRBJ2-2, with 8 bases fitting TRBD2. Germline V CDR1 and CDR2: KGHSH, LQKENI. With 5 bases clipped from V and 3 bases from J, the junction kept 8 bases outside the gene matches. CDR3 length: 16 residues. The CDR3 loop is CASSSRGGSDTGELFF. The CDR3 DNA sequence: TGTGCCAGCTCATCACGGGGGGGTTCGGACACCGGGGAGCTGTTTTTT.

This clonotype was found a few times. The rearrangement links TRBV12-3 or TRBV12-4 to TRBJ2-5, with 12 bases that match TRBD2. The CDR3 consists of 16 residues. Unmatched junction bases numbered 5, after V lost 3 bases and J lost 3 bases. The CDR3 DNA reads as TGTGCCAGCAGTTTGGAGCTAGCGGGGGGGAAAGAGACCCAGTACTTC. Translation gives CASSLELAGGKETQYF.

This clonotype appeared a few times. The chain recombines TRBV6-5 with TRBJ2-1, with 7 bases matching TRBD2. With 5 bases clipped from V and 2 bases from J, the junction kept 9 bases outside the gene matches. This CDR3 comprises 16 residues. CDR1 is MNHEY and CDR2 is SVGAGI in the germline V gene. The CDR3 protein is CASSPGLGTTYNEQFF. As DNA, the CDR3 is TGTGCCAGCAGTCCCGGACTAGGGACTACCTACAATGAGCAGTTCTTC.

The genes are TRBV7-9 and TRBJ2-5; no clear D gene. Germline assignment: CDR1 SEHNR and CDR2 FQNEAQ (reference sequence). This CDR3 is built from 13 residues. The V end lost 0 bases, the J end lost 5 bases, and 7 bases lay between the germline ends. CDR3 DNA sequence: TGTGCCAGCAGCTTAGCGCCGGCGGAGACCCAGTACTTC. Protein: CASSLAPAETQYF.

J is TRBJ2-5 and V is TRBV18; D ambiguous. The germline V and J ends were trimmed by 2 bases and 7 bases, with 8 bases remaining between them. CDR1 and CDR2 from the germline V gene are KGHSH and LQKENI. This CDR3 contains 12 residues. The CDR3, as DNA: TGTGCCAGCTCACCAGAGACGAGGACCCAGTACTTC. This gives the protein CASSPETRTQYF. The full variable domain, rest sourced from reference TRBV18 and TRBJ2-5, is NAGVMQNPRHLVRRRGQEARLRCSPMKGHSHVYWYRQLPEEGLKFMVYLQKENIIDESGMPKERFSAEFPKEGPSILRIQQVVRGDSAAYFCASSPETRTQYFGPGTRLLVL.

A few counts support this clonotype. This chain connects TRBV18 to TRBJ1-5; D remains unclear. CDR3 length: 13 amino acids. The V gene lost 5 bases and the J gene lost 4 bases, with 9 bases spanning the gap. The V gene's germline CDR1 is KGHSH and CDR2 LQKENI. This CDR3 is CASSMAQNQPQHF. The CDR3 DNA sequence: TGTGCCAGCTCAATGGCCCAGAATCAGCCCCAGCATTTT.

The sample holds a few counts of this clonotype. The DNA for the CDR3 is TGTGCCTGGAGGTCCGAATTGCATACGCAGTATTTT. Protein: CAWRSELHTQYF. This sequence joins TRBV30 and TRBJ2-3; D is undetermined. CDR3 length: 12 amino acids. Germline CDR1 GTSNPN, CDR2 SVGIG (reference sequence). The V end was cut by 3 bases, the J end by 7 bases, with 11 bases between.

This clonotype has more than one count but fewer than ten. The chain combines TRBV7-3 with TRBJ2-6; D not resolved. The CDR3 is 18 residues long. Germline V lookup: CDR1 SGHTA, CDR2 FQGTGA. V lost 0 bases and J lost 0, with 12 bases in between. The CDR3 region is CASSLTLPGSSGANVLTF. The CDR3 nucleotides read TGTGCCAGCAGCTTAACCCTTCCGGGCAGCTCTGGGGCCAACGTCCTGACTTTC. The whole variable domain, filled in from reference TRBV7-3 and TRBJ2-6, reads GAGVSQTPSNKVTEKGKYVELRCDPISGHTALYWYRQSLGQGPEFLIYFQGTGAADDSGLPNDRFFAVRPEGSVSTLKIQRTERGDSAVYLCASSLTLPGSSGANVLTFGAGSRLTVL.

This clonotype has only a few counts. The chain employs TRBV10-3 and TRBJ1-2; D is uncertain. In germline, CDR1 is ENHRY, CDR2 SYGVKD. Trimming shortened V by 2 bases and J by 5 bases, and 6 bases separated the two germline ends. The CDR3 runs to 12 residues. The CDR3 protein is CAISESSYGYTF. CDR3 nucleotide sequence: TGTGCCATCAGTGAGAGTTCGTATGGCTACACCTTC.

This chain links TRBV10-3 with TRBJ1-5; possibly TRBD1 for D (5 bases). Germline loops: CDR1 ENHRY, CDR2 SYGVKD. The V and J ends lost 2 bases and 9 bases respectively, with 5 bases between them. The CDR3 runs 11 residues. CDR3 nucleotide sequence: TGTGCCATCAGTGAGGGGGGGCCCCAGCATTTT. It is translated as CAISEGGPQHF.